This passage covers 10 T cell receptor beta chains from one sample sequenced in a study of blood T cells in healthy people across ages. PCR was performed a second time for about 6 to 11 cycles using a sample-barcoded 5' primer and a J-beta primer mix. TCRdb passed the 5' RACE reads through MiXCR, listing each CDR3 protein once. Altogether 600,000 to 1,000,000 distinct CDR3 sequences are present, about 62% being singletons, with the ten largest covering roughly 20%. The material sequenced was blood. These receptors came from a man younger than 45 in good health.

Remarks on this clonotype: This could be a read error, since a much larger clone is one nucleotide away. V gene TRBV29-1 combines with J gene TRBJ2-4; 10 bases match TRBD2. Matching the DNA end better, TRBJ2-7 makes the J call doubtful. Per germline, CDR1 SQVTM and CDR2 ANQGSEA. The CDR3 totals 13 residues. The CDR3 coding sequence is TGCGGCGTGGGGACTAGCGAAGCCTACGAGCAGTACTTC. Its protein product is CGVGTSEAYEQYF.

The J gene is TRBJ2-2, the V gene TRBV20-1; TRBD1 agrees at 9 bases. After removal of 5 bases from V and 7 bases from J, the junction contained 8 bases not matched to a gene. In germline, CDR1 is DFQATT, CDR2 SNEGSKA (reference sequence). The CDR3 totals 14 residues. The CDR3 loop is CSAVQGARSGELFF. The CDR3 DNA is TGCAGTGCTGTACAGGGGGCGCGGAGCGGGGAGCTGTTTTTT.

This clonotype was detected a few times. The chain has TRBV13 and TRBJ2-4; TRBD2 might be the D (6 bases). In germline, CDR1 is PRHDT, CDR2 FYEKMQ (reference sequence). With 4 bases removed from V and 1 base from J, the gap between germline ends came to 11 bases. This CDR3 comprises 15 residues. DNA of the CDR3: TGTGCCAGCAGCTCATCCCGGGGGGCCAAAAACATTCAGTACTTC. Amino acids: CASSSSRGAKNIQYF.

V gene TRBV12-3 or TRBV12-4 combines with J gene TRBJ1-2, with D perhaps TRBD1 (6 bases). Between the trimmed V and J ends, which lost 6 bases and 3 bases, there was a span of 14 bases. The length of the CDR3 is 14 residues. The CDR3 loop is CASRLTGRHYGYTF. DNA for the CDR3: TGTGCCAGCAGACTCACAGGGCGACACTATGGCTACACCTTC.

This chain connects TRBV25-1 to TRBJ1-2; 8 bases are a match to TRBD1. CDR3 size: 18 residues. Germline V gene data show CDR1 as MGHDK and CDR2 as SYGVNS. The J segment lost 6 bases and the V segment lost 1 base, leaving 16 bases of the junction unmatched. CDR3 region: CASSESRLLDREINGYTF. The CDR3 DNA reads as TGTGCCAGCAGTGAATCGAGATTGCTGGACAGGGAGATCAATGGCTACACCTTC.

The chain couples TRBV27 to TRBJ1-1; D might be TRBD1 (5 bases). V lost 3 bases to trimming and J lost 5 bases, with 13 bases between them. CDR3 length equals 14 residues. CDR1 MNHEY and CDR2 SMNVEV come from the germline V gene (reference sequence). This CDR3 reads CASSLGGRRTEAFF. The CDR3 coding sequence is TGTGCCAGCAGTTTGGGGGGAAGGCGGACTGAAGCTTTCTTT.

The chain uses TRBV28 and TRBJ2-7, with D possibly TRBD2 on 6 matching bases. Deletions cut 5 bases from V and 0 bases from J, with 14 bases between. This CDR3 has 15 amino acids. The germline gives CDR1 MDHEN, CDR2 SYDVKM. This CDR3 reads CASSPIGLLSYEQYF. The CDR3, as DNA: TGTGCCAGCAGTCCTATAGGACTACTCTCCTACGAGCAGTACTTC.

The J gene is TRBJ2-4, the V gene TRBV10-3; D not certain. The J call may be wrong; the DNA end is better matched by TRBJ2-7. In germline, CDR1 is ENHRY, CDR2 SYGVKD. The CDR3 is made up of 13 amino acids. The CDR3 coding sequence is TGTGCCATCAGTGTGGGCGGCCTCTACGAGCAGTACTTC. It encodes CAISVGGLYEQYF.

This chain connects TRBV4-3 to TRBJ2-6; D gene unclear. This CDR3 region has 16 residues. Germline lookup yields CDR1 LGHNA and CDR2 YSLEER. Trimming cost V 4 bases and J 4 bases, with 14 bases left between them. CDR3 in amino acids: CASSPSPPPGANVLTF. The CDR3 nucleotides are TGCGCCAGCAGCCCCTCTCCCCCACCAGGGGCCAACGTCCTGACTTTC.

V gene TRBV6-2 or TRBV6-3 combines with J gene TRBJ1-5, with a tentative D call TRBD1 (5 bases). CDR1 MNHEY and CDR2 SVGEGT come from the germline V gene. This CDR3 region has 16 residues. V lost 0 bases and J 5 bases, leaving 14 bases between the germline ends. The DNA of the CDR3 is TGTGCCAGCAGTTACTCGGGACTCTCGGGGCATCAGCCCCAGCATTTT. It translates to CASSYSGLSGHQPQHF.